A single sample gave rise to the 21 T cell receptor beta chains below, sequenced in a study of T cell responses to AZD1222 COVID-19 vaccine. The table came from immunoSEQ multiplex PCR; TCRdb's copy has only in-frame clones and leaves some out. The sample lists approximately 30,000 clones, less than 90% occurring once. Specimen: peripheral blood, collected on day 0 of AZD1222 vaccination. The receptor source for this set is an adult in good health.

This rearrangement joins TRBV20-1 to TRBJ1-1, with a possible D match to TRBD1 (5 bases). The germline CDR1 and CDR2 sequences are DFQATT and SNEGSKA (reference sequence). V lost 3 bases, J lost 8 bases, and 16 bases lay in between. This CDR3 has 13 residues. The CDR3 reads CSASIQGSTEAFF. The CDR3 DNA sequence: TGCAGTGCTAGTATCCAGGGTAGCACCGAAGCTTTCTTT.

The chain links TRBV7-2 to TRBJ2-1, with D perhaps TRBD1 (6 bases). The CDR3 contains 14 residues. The germline V gene encodes CDR1 SGHTA and CDR2 FQGNSA. The V end was cut by 1 base, the J end by 9 bases, with 13 bases between. CDR3 region: CASSLVGGETEQFF. For the CDR3, the DNA is TGTGCCAGCAGCTTAGTAGGGGGAGAGACTGAGCAGTTCTTC.

The chain carries TRBV5-3 and TRBJ1-6, with 9 positions matching TRBD1. TRBV5-3 qualifies as an ORF whose function is uncertain. V was clipped by 4 bases and J by 10 bases; unmatched bases: 12. The CDR3 spans 16 residues. This CDR3 reads CARSLPAGQGGSPLHF. The CDR3 DNA sequence: TGTGCCAGAAGCCTCCCCGCGGGACAGGGAGGCTCACCCCTCCACTTT.

CDR3 sequence (DNA): TGTGCCAGCAGCTTCCAGGGTGGCGAGCAGTACTTC. Translating gives CASSFQGGEQYF. The V call is TRBV5-4, the J call TRBJ2-7, with TRBD1 as a possible D gene (5 bases). This CDR3 is built from 12 residues. The V gene lost 2 bases and the J gene lost 6 bases, with 9 bases spanning the gap. Germline V gives CDR1 SGHNT, CDR2 YYREEE (reference sequence).

This chain links TRBV28 with TRBJ1-2; D may be TRBD1 (6 bases). The V end lost 7 bases, the J end lost 3 bases, and 15 bases lay between the germline ends. Germline V lookup: CDR1 MDHEN, CDR2 SYDVKM. There are 14 residues in the CDR3. CDR3 sequence (DNA): TGTGCCAGCATTGTTGGGGGCGAAGACTATGGCTACACCTTC. Translated, it gives CASIVGGEDYGYTF.

The genes are TRBV7-2 and TRBJ2-3, with 12 bases that match TRBD2. Trimming took 7 bases from V and 4 from J; bases not matched to a gene: 3. The germline V gene has CDR1 SGHTA and CDR2 FQGNSA. This CDR3 has 14 residues. CDR3 region: CASTLAGGADTQYF. The CDR3 DNA is TGTGCCAGCACGCTAGCGGGAGGGGCAGATACGCAGTATTTT.

The V call is TRBV6-2 or TRBV6-3, the J call TRBJ1-6; weak D call: TRBD1 (5 bases). The CDR3 totals 15 residues. The V gene's germline CDR1 is MNHEY and CDR2 SVGEGT. Trimming removed 6 bases from V and 6 bases from J, with 15 bases in between. As DNA, the CDR3 is TGTGCCAGCAGCCCCAGGAGGGGAGGTAATTCACCCCTCCACTTT. The encoded protein is CASSPRRGGNSPLHF.

The chain combines TRBV6-5 with TRBJ1-1; D uncertain. V dropped 8 bases and J dropped 8 bases, with 12 bases sitting between them. This CDR3 has 11 residues. Germline V gene data show CDR1 as MNHEY and CDR2 as SVGAGI. CDR3 sequence (DNA): TGTGCCAGCTACAAAGGATCGGAAGCTTTCTTT. Protein product: CASYKGSEAFF.

This rearrangement joins TRBV10-3 to TRBJ1-5, with TRBD1 as a possible D gene (5 bases). The CDR3 consists of 13 residues. Trimming stripped 5 bases from V and 7 bases from J, with 12 bases between. Germline lookup yields CDR1 ENHRY and CDR2 SYGVKD. The CDR3 here is CAISPSQGQPQHF. The CDR3 region has the DNA TGTGCCATCAGTCCATCCCAGGGACAGCCCCAGCATTTT.

CDR3 amino acids: CASSKGQVLTDTQYF. The CDR3 coding sequence is TGTGCCAGCTCAAAGGGACAGGTGCTCACAGATACGCAGTATTTT. The V gene is TRBV18, the J gene TRBJ2-3, with 8 positions matching TRBD1. The CDR3 loop spans 15 amino acids. V dropped 5 bases and J dropped 2; count of bases not matched to a gene: 6. CDR1 KGHSH and CDR2 LQKENI come from the germline V gene.

This clone was seen a handful of times. CDR3 coding DNA: TGTGCCAGCAGTGAAAGACTAGCGGGAGACTTTTCCTCCTACGAGCAGTACTTC. This sequence encodes CASSERLAGDFSSYEQYF. The chain links TRBV2 to TRBJ2-7; the match to TRBD2 covers 12 bases. The CDR3 length is 18 residues. After removal of 2 bases from V and 0 bases from J, the junction contained 8 bases not matched to a gene. Germline CDR1 and CDR2: SNHLY and FYNNEI.

The chain uses TRBV7-9 and TRBJ1-1, with D maybe TRBD1 (5 bases). The V gene's germline CDR1 is SEHNR and CDR2 FQNEAQ (reference sequence). This CDR3 is 14 amino acids long. Between the trimmed V and J ends, which lost 5 bases and 5 bases, there was a span of 15 bases. The CDR3 sequence is CASSPQGERTEAFF. In DNA form, the CDR3 reads TGTGCCAGCAGCCCCCAGGGCGAGAGGACTGAAGCTTTCTTT.

Only a few counts were recorded for this clone. This chain uses TRBV6-5 with TRBJ2-7; tentative D call: TRBD1 (5 bases). This CDR3 region has 14 residues. The V end was cut by 2 bases, the J end by 3 bases, with 11 bases between. Germline CDR1 MNHEY, CDR2 SVGAGI. CDR3 region: CASSYSVGLYEQYF. In DNA form, the CDR3 reads TGTGCCAGCAGTTACAGCGTGGGGCTCTACGAGCAGTACTTC.

V is TRBV29-1 and J is TRBJ2-7, with D possibly being TRBD1 (6 bases). Trimming cost V 5 bases and J 0 bases, with 11 bases left between them. Germline V lookup: CDR1 SQVTM, CDR2 ANQGSEA. The CDR3 extends over 13 amino acids. CDR3 residues: CSVSTGISYEQYF. The DNA of the CDR3 is TGCAGCGTTTCTACAGGGATCTCCTACGAGCAGTACTTC.

This clone came up once. The V and J genes are TRBV7-5 and TRBJ2-1; the DNA was not compared with TRBD1, the D call given in the table. TRBV7-5 is deemed a pseudogene. The CDR3 has 15 residues. CDR3 protein: CVRSQRRGQCGEQFF. CDR3 DNA sequence: TGTGTCAGAAGCCAGCGCAGGGGGCAGTGCGGAGAGCAGTTCTTC.

The chain recombines TRBV5-4 with TRBJ1-1, with D tentatively TRBD1 (6 bases). This CDR3 region has 15 residues. CDR1 SGHNT and CDR2 YYREEE come from the germline V gene (reference sequence). V lost 0 bases, J lost 1 base, and 10 bases lay in between. The CDR3 spells CASSLDWTENTEAFF. Here the CDR3 DNA reads TGTGCCAGCAGCTTGGACTGGACAGAGAACACTGAAGCTTTCTTT.

This chain joins TRBV5-1 and TRBJ2-7, with 7 bases aligning to TRBD2. There are 14 residues in the CDR3. CDR1 and CDR2 (germline): SGHRS, YFSETQ. J lost 3 bases, V lost 0 bases, and 3 bases had no gene match. The CDR3: CASSLAGLGYEQYF. DNA for the CDR3: TGCGCCAGCAGCTTGGCCGGACTAGGCTACGAGCAGTACTTC.

This rearrangement joins TRBV7-2 to TRBJ2-1; 8 positions agree with TRBD2. The V and J ends lost 1 base and 7 bases, in that order; junction bases with no gene match: 9. The CDR3 runs to 16 residues. Looked up from germline, CDR1 is SGHTA and CDR2 is FQGNSA. The CDR3 reads CASSLGAGGARNEQFF. The CDR3, as DNA: TGTGCCAGCAGCTTAGGGGCCGGGGGGGCCAGAAATGAGCAGTTCTTC. Variable domain in full (rest from reference TRBV7-2 and TRBJ2-1): GAGVSQSPSNKVTEKGKDVELRCDPISGHTALYWYRQSLGQGLEFLIYFQGNSAPDKSGLPSDRFSAERTGGSVSTLTIQRTQQEDSAVYLCASSLGAGGARNEQFFGPGTRLTVL.

The chain employs TRBV5-1 and TRBJ1-2; D ambiguous. CDR1 and CDR2 (germline): SGHRS, YFSETQ. The germline V and J ends were trimmed by 6 bases and 4 bases, with 10 bases remaining between them. The CDR3 covers 12 residues. This CDR3 is CASNGGSYGYTF. CDR3 nucleotide sequence: TGCGCCAGCAATGGAGGGTCCTATGGCTACACCTTC.

This clone was seen a few times. The V call is TRBV24-1, the J call TRBJ2-2; 12 nucleotides line up with TRBD2. CDR3 length: 17 amino acids. J gave up 1 base and V 4 bases, and 3 bases lay outside the gene matches. CDR1 KGHDR and CDR2 SFDVKD come from the germline V gene. CDR3 amino acids: CATSELGLAGNTGELFF. The CDR3 region has the DNA TGTGCCACCAGTGAGTTGGGACTAGCGGGGAACACCGGGGAGCTGTTTTTT.

The V call is TRBV6-5, the J call TRBJ1-2; 9 bases line up with TRBD1. Germline V gene lookup returns CDR1 MNHEY and CDR2 SVGAGI. The length of the CDR3 is 12 residues. The ends lost 8 bases at V and 6 bases at J; junction bases unmatched: 4. The CDR3 sequence is CASYTGGHGYTF. The DNA of the CDR3 is TGTGCCAGCTATACAGGGGGCCATGGCTACACCTTC.